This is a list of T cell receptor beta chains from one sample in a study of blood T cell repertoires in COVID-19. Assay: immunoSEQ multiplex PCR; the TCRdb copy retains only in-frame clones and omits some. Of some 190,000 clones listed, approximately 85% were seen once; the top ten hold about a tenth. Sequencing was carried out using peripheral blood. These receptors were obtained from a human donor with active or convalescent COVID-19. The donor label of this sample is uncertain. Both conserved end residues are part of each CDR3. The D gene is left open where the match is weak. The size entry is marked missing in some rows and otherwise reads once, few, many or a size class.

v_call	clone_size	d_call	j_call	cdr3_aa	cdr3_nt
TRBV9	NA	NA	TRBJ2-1	CASSRQHSYNEQFF	TGTGCCAGCAGCCGACAACACTCCTACAATGAGCAGTTCTTC
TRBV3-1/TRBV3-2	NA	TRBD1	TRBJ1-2	CASGMQGASNYGYTF	TGTGCCAGCGGGATGCAGGGGGCGTCTAACTATGGCTACACCTTC
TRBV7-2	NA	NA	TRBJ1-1	CASSFGKANTEAFF	TGTGCCAGCAGCTTCGGGAAAGCGAACACTGAAGCTTTCTTT
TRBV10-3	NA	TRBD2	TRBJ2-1	CATQGLAGSYNEQFF	TGTGCCACCCAAGGACTAGCGGGGTCCTACAATGAGCAGTTCTTC
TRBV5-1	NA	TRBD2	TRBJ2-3	CASSAARGAGVADTQYF	TGCGCCAGCAGCGCCGCGCGGGGAGCGGGAGTGGCAGATACGCAGTATTTT
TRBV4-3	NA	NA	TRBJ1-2	CASSQEAETAGGYTF	TGCGCCAGCAGCCAAGAAGCTGAGACAGCAGGCGGCTACACCTTC
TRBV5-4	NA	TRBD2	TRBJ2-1	CASSSGTSGSYNEQFF	TGTGCCAGCAGCTCCGGGACTAGCGGGAGCTACAATGAGCAGTTCTTC
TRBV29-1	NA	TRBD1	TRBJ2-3	CSVDRGLWGSTDTQYF	TGCAGCGTCGACAGGGGGCTTTGGGGGAGCACAGATACGCAGTATTTT
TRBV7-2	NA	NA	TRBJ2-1	CASSLGTPYNEQFF	TGTGCCAGCAGCTTAGGGACACCTTACAATGAGCAGTTCTTC
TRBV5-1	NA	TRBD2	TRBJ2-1	CASSPLASGGMGEQFF	TGCGCCAGCAGCCCCCTCGCAAGCGGGGGGATGGGTGAGCAGTTCTTC
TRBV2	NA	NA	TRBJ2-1	CASSARSYNEQFF	TGTGCCAGCAGTGCCCGGTCCTACAATGAGCAGTTCTTC
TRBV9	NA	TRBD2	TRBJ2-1	CASSVLTSGHEQFF	TGTGCCAGCAGCGTATTGACTAGCGGTCATGAGCAGTTCTTC
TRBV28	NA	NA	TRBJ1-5	CASQESGGVGPQHF	TGTGCCAGCCAAGAATCAGGAGGGGTGGGGCCCCAGCATTTT
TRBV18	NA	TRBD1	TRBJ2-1	CASSPRGQGINEQFF	TGTGCCAGCTCCCCGAGGGGACAGGGGATCAATGAGCAGTTCTTC
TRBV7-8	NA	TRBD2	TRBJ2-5	CASSPDGGRAQETQYF	TGTGCCAGCAGCCCTGATGGCGGGAGAGCTCAAGAGACCCAGTACTTC
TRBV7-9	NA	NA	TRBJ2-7	CASSVGPARVDEQYF	TGTGCCAGCAGCGTAGGTCCCGCCCGAGTGGACGAGCAGTACTTC
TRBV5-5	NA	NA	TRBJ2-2	CASSLTGANTGELFF	TGTGCCAGCAGCTTAACGGGAGCGAACACCGGGGAGCTGTTTTTT
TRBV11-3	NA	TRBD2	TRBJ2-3	CASSRTSGRAGDTQYF	TGTGCCAGCAGCCGAACTAGCGGGAGGGCCGGGGATACGCAGTATTTT
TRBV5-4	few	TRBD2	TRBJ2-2	CASSLAGGRETGELFF	TGTGCCAGCAGCTTGGCCGGGGGGAGGGAAACCGGGGAGCTGTTTTTT
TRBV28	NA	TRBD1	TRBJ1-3	CASSIPGQGASGNTIYF	TGTGCCAGCAGTATCCCGGGACAGGGGGCCTCTGGAAACACCATATATTTT
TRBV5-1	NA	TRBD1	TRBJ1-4	CASSLAGTDEKLFF	TGCGCCAGCAGCTTGGCCGGGACAGATGAAAAACTGTTTTTT
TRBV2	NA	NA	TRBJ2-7	CASILEGAYEQYF	TGTGCCAGCATCCTAGAGGGAGCCTACGAGCAGTACTTC
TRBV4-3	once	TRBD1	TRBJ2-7	CASSQVSGQPYEQYF	TGCGCCAGCAGCCAAGTCTCGGGACAGCCCTACGAGCAGTACTTC
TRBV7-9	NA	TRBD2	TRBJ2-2	CASSLALLAGALTGELFF	TGTGCCAGCAGCTTAGCGCTACTAGCGGGGGCTTTAACCGGGGAGCTGTTTTTT
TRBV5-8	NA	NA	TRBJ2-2	CASSSRLSGELFF	TGTGCCAGCAGTTCCCGACTTTCCGGGGAGCTGTTTTTT
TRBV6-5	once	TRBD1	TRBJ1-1	CASSLDRVEAFF	TGTGCCAGCAGCCTCGACAGGGTTGAAGCTTTCTTT
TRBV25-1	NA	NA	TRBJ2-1	CASLRAAGNEQFF	TGTGCCAGCTTGAGGGCGGCGGGCAATGAGCAGTTCTTC
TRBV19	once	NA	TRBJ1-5	CASSMSPSFTPQHF	TGTGCCAGTAGTATGAGTCCTTCGTTTACGCCCCAGCATTTT
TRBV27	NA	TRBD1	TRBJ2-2	CASSLGTVNTGELFF	TGTGCCAGCAGTTTAGGGACAGTAAACACCGGGGAGCTGTTTTTT
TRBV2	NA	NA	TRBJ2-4	CASSLAGSSDIQYF	TGTGCCAGCAGCCTCGCCGGGTCCTCGGACATTCAGTACTTC
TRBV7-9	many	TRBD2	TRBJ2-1	CASSLEAGRRYNEQFF	TGTGCCAGCAGCTTAGAAGCGGGGAGACGTTACAATGAGCAGTTCTTC
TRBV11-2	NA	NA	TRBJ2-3	CASSRAGSTTDTQYF	TGTGCCAGCAGCCGGGCGGGGAGTACCACAGATACGCAGTATTTT
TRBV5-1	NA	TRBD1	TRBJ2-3	CASSFQGGTDTQYF	TGCGCCAGCAGCTTTCAGGGGGGCACAGATACGCAGTATTTT
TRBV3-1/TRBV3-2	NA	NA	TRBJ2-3	CASSQREQRGTDTQYF	TGTGCCAGCAGCCAAAGGGAGCAGAGGGGGACAGATACGCAGTATTTT
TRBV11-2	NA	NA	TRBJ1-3	CASSLSDSGNTIYF	TGTGCCAGCAGCTTATCAGACTCTGGAAACACCATATATTTT
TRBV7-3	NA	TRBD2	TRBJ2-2	CASSLVAGANTGELFF	TGTGCCAGCAGCTTAGTGGCGGGGGCGAACACCGGGGAGCTGTTTTTT
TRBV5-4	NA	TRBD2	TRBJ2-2	CASSPSSGSGTGELFF	TGTGCCAGCAGCCCGTCGAGCGGGAGTGGAACCGGGGAGCTGTTTTTT
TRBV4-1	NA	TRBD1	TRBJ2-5	CASSPGTGVTETQYF	TGCGCCAGCAGCCCCGGGACAGGGGTCACAGAGACCCAGTACTTC
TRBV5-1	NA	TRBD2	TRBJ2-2	CASSRSGGDTGELFF	TGCGCCAGCAGCCGGAGCGGGGGGGACACCGGGGAGCTGTTTTTT
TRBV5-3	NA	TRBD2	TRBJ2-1	CARSAGTSGRPSYNEQFF	TGTGCCAGAAGCGCCGGGACTAGCGGGAGGCCCTCCTACAATGAGCAGTTCTTC
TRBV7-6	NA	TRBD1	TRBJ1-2	CASSLAPRDRGYGYGYTF	TGTGCCAGCAGCTTAGCGCCCCGAGACAGGGGCTATGGCTATGGCTACACCTTC
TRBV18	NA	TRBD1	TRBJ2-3	CASSPRTGPNKAYF	TGTGCCAGCTCACCCAGGACAGGGCCCAACAAAGCCTATTTT
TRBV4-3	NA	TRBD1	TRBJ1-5	CASSQDRGDQPQHF	TGCGCCAGCAGCCAGGACAGGGGAGACCAGCCCCAGCATTTT
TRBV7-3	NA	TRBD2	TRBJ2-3	CASRRGTSGEYTDTQYF	TGTGCCAGCAGACGAGGGACTAGCGGGGAATACACAGATACGCAGTATTTT
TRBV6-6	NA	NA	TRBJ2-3	CASSGLGAVRDTQYF	TGTGCCAGCAGTGGACTGGGAGCGGTCCGGGATACGCAGTATTTT
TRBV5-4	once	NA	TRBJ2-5	CASSLVGVGETQYF	TGTGCCAGCAGCTTGGTAGGGGTAGGTGAGACCCAGTACTTC
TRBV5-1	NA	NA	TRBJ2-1	CASTEVPNEQFF	TGCGCCAGCACCGAGGTACCAAATGAGCAGTTCTTC
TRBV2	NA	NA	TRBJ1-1	CASSFRQTLAEAFF	TGTGCCAGCAGCTTCAGACAGACTCTCGCTGAAGCTTTCTTT
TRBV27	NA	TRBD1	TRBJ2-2	CAITGVNTGELFF	TGTGCCATAACAGGGGTAAACACCGGGGAGCTGTTTTTT
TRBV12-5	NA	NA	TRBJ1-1	CASGLVLDRRGTEAFF	TGTGCTAGTGGTTTGGTCCTCGACAGGCGCGGGACTGAAGCTTTCTTT